A selection of T cell receptor beta chains follows, all from one sample in a study of cytomegalovirus exposure and HLA in healthy donors. This table comes from immunoSEQ multiplex PCR, and its TCRdb copy is limited to in-frame clones, with some not included. The data contain 90,000 to 130,000 clones, about three quarters of them seen just once; the ten biggest clones take up 1.3%. Sequencing was carried out using PBMCs. These TCRs come from a woman in her 30s in good health and CMV-seronegative. Each CDR3 is given with its conserved first and last residue. The D gene is left open where the match is weak. Expanded clones get a size class; other rows say once, few or many, or leave the size out.

d_gene | j_gene | abundance | v_gene | CDR3aa | CDR3nt
TRBD2 | TRBJ2-5 | few | TRBV9 | CASSVAGLVETQYF | TGTGCCAGCAGCGTAGCGGGACTAGTGGAGACCCAGTACTTC
. | TRBJ1-5 | . | TRBV30 | CAWSFRASQPQHF | TGTGCCTGGAGTTTCAGGGCAAGTCAGCCCCAGCATTTT
. | TRBJ1-2 | . | TRBV15 | CATSRGGSNYGYTF | TGTGCCACCAGCAGAGGGGGCAGCAACTATGGCTACACCTTC
TRBD1 | TRBJ2-1 | . | TRBV30 | CAWSTGVFTNEQFF | TGTGCCTGGTCGACAGGGGTTTTCACCAATGAGCAGTTCTTC
. | TRBJ2-7 | once | TRBV20-1 | CSAGSGDEQYF | TGCAGTGCTGGGAGCGGCGACGAGCAGTACTTC
. | TRBJ2-6 | . | TRBV5-8 | CASSLYTGSGANVLTF | TGTGCCAGCAGCTTATATACGGGCTCTGGGGCCAACGTCCTGACTTTC
. | TRBJ1-5 | . | TRBV28 | CASSLWVVHQPQHF | TGTGCCAGCAGTTTATGGGTAGTCCATCAGCCCCAGCATTTT
. | TRBJ1-4 | . | TRBV2 | CASSARQGPEKLFF | TGTGCCAGCAGCGCCCGGCAGGGTCCTGAAAAACTGTTTTTT
TRBD1 | TRBJ2-7 | . | TRBV28 | CASTQQGARYEQYF | TGTGCCAGCACCCAACAGGGGGCGAGATACGAGCAGTACTTT
. | TRBJ2-7 | . | TRBV6-1 | CASRENSYEQYF | TGTGCCAGCAGGGAGAACTCCTACGAGCAGTACTTC
. | TRBJ1-2 | . | TRBV6-5 | CASSYSWGEKNYGYTF | TGTGCCAGCAGTTACTCTTGGGGGGAAAAAAACTATGGCTACACCTTC
TRBD1 | TRBJ1-2 | . | TRBV6-1 | CASSRQGNYGYTF | TGTGCCAGCAGTAGACAGGGGAACTATGGCTACACCTTC
. | TRBJ1-2 | . | TRBV5-1 | CASSLLLANYGYTF | TGCGCCAGCAGCCTCTTACTAGCTAACTATGGCTACACCTTC
. | TRBJ1-2 | . | TRBV6-6 | CASSYFSVQGRDGYTF | TGTGCCAGCAGTTACTTCTCCGTCCAGGGCCGAGATGGCTACACCTTC
. | TRBJ2-3 | once | TRBV6-5 | CASTERASTDTQYF | TGTGCCAGCACCGAGAGGGCCTCCACAGATACGCAGTATTTT
TRBD2 | TRBJ2-1 | . | TRBV14 | CASSPLQLALPKVEQFF | TGTGCCAGCAGCCCCCTTCAACTAGCGTTACCGAAGGTTGAGCAGTTCTTC
. | TRBJ2-7 | . | TRBV5-4 | CASSSFGNEQYF | TGTGCCAGCAGCTCATTCGGGAACGAGCAGTACTTC
. | TRBJ1-2 | once | TRBV4-2 | CASSQEATTNYGYTF | TGTGCCAGCAGCCAAGAGGCTACTACAAACTATGGCTACACCTTC
TRBD2 | TRBJ2-3 | . | TRBV28 | CASSLGREADTQYF | TGTGCCAGCTCCCTGGGGAGGGAAGCAGATACGCAGTATTTT
TRBD1 | TRBJ1-1 | . | TRBV11-2 | CASSLEPGQGLNTEAFF | TGTGCCAGCAGCTTAGAGCCGGGACAGGGTCTGAACACTGAAGCTTTCTTT
TRBD1 | TRBJ1-5 | . | TRBV28 | CASTLGGDRAPLQPQHF | TGTGCCAGCACCCTAGGAGGGGACAGGGCCCCGCTTCAGCCCCAGCATTTT
TRBD1 | TRBJ2-7 | . | TRBV6-5 | CASSDRGGASEQYF | TGTGCCAGCAGTGATCGAGGGGGCGCATCCGAGCAGTACTTC
TRBD1 | TRBJ2-7 | . | TRBV27 | CASSLQGAYSEQYF | TGTGCCAGCAGTTTACAGGGGGCGTACAGCGAGCAGTACTTC
TRBD1 | TRBJ1-4 | . | TRBV7-9 | CASSPPGTGNEKLFF | TGTGCCAGCAGCCCTCCCGGGACAGGGAATGAAAAACTGTTTTTT
. | TRBJ1-6 | . | TRBV6-5 | CAARGFYNSPLHF | TGTGCCGCCCGGGGTTTCTATAATTCACCCCTCCACTTT
TRBD2 | TRBJ2-7 | . | TRBV29-1 | CSVVLAGGQFEQYF | TGCAGCGTTGTACTAGCGGGAGGGCAATTCGAGCAGTACTTC
TRBD1 | TRBJ1-2 | . | TRBV4-2 | CASEGGTGGRYGYTF | TGTGCCAGCGAGGGGGGAACAGGGGGCAGGTATGGCTACACCTTC
. | TRBJ2-2 | . | TRBV7-9 | CASSLYSNTGELFF | TGTGCCAGCAGCTTATACAGCAACACCGGGGAGCTGTTTTTT
TRBD1 | TRBJ1-1 | . | TRBV7-6 | CASSLAGGGEAFF | TGTGCCAGCAGCTTAGCAGGGGGCGGCGAGGCTTTCTTT
. | TRBJ2-1 | . | TRBV4-1 | CASSQFSLAFNEQFF | TGCGCCAGCAGCCAATTCAGTCTAGCGTTCAATGAGCAGTTCTTC
TRBD2 | TRBJ2-7 | . | TRBV2 | CASSVLAGINEQYF | TGTGCCAGCAGTGTACTAGCGGGGATCAACGAGCAGTACTTC
TRBD2 | TRBJ2-7 | . | TRBV9 | CASSVVGGAGLDEQYF | TGTGCCAGCAGCGTAGTGGGGGGAGCGGGGCTCGACGAGCAGTACTTC
TRBD1 | TRBJ1-2 | . | TRBV6-1 | CASSEKRRTGDGYTF | TGTGCCAGCAGTGAAAAACGGAGGACAGGGGATGGCTACACCTTC
TRBD2 | TRBJ2-5 | . | TRBV7-8 | CASSLEWLAGGETQYF | TGTGCCAGCAGCTTAGAGTGGCTAGCGGGAGGAGAGACCCAGTACTTC
TRBD1 | TRBJ1-1 | . | TRBV4-2 | CASRQDRVTEAFF | TGTGCCAGCAGACAAGACAGGGTCACTGAAGCTTTCTTT
. | TRBJ2-7 | . | TRBV5-4 | CASSFGPYEQYF | TGTGCCAGCAGCTTTGGGCCCTACGAGCAGTACTTC
. | TRBJ2-1 | . | TRBV11-3 | CASSDLSEGNEQFF | TGTGCCAGCAGCGACTTGTCGGAGGGCAATGAGCAGTTCTTC
TRBD2 | TRBJ2-2 | . | TRBV7-2 | CASSREASGGITGELFF | TGTGCCAGCAGCCGAGAAGCGAGCGGGGGAATCACCGGGGAGCTGTTTTTT
TRBD2 | TRBJ2-1 | . | TRBV5-1 | CASSLVFLAGAPLSSYNEQFF | TGCGCCAGCAGCTTGGTTTTCCTAGCGGGAGCCCCCCTAAGCTCCTACAATGAGCAGTTCTTC
TRBD1 | TRBJ1-1 | . | TRBV28 | CASSLVQGANTEAFF | TGTGCCAGCAGCTTGGTCCAGGGGGCGAACACTGAAGCTTTCTTT
. | TRBJ1-2 | . | TRBV4-3 | CASSHGTTTGRDYGYTF | TGCGCCAGCAGCCACGGGACGACGACAGGACGAGACTATGGCTACACCTTC
TRBD1 | TRBJ2-7 | . | TRBV2 | CASSEGQGSYEQYF | TGTGCCAGCAGTGAGGGACAGGGCTCCTACGAGCAGTACTTC
. | TRBJ1-6 | . | TRBV7-6 | CASSLGAGGSPLHF | TGTGCCAGCAGCTTGGGGGCTGGTGGTTCACCCCTCCACTTT
. | TRBJ1-1 | . | TRBV2 | CASNLGRENTEAFF | TGTGCCAGCAACCTAGGACGGGAGAACACTGAAGCTTTCTTT
TRBD2 | TRBJ2-1 | . | TRBV7-2 | CASSLGRLAGEFF | TGTGCCAGCAGCTTAGGGAGACTAGCGGGGGAGTTCTTC
. | TRBJ2-7 | . | TRBV19 | CASSTRVGDEQYF | TGTGCCAGTAGTACCAGGGTGGGCGACGAGCAGTACTTC
TRBD2 | TRBJ2-7 | . | TRBV7-3 | CASSLYSGSSYEQYF | TGTGCCAGCAGCCTATATAGCGGGTCTTCCTACGAGCAGTACTTC
TRBD2 | TRBJ2-7 | . | TRBV30 | CARSRGGGLSYEQYF | TGTGCCCGGAGTCGCGGGGGGGGCCTCAGCTACGAGCAGTACTTC
. | TRBJ1-2 | . | TRBV7-9 | CASSSNHRAHYGYTF | TGTGCCAGCAGCTCCAATCACAGGGCGCACTATGGCTACACCTTC
TRBD2 | TRBJ2-2 | . | TRBV4-1 | CASSAWDYPSGELFF | TGCGCCAGCAGCGCATGGGACTACCCTTCCGGGGAGCTGTTTTTT
. | TRBJ2-1 | . | TRBV29-1 | CSVKDWNVHEQFF | TGCAGCGTTAAGGACTGGAATGTGCATGAGCAGTTCTTC